The 30 T cell receptor beta chains reported below all come from one sample, sequenced in a study of the immune and genomic landscape of osteosarcoma. Poor-prognosis osteosarcoma patients supplied post-treatment primary, local recurrence and metastasis tumor specimens. Using immunoSEQ multiplex PCR, the repertoire was profiled, and TCRdb retains in-frame clones only, with some absent. The sample includes approximately 6,000 clones, approximately 74% of them seen just once. The material sequenced was osteosarcoma tumor tissue from the lung. The receptors here all came from a human donor with osteosarcoma.

The chain uses TRBV9 and TRBJ1-1, with D unresolved. Per germline, CDR1 SGDLS and CDR2 YYNGEE. This CDR3 comprises 13 residues. The germline V and J ends were trimmed by 4 bases and 1 base, with 8 bases remaining between them. As DNA, the CDR3 is TGTGCCAGCAGCTACGGCCCGAACACTGAAGCTTTCTTT. Its translation is CASSYGPNTEAFF. The whole variable domain, filled in from reference TRBV9 and TRBJ1-1, reads DSGVTQTPKHLITATGQRVTLRCSPRSGDLSVYWYQQSLDQGLQFLIQYYNGEERAKGNILERFSAQQFPDLHSELNLSSLELGDSALYFCASSYGPNTEAFFGQGTRLTVV.

J is TRBJ1-6 and V is TRBV6-5; D unresolved. The CDR3 covers 15 residues. V was clipped by 1 base and J by 7 bases, with 11 bases between them. CDR1 and CDR2 from the germline V gene are MNHEY and SVGAGI. CDR3 sequence: CASSYYEQSNSPLHF. Written as DNA, the CDR3 is TGTGCCAGCAGTTACTACGAACAGTCGAATTCACCCCTCCACTTT.

This clone was counted between two and nine times. The V and J genes are TRBV7-9 and TRBJ1-1; weak D call: TRBD1 (6 bases). V lost 6 bases, J lost 6 bases, and 11 bases lay in between. CDR3 length equals 12 residues. In germline, CDR1 is SEHNR, CDR2 FQNEAQ (reference sequence). The CDR3 region is CASREHRAEAFF. In DNA, the CDR3 is TGTGCCAGCAGGGAACACAGGGCTGAAGCTTTCTTT. The whole variable domain, remainder taken from reference TRBV7-9 and TRBJ1-1, is DTGVSQNPRHKITKRGQNVTFRCDPISEHNRLYWYRQTLGQGPEFLTYFQNEAQLEKSRLLSDRFSAERPKGSFSTLEIQRTEQGDSAMYLCASREHRAEAFFGQGTRLTVV.

The chain has TRBV7-2 and TRBJ1-1; D gene uncertain. The CDR3 totals 14 residues. Trimming removed 4 bases at V and 4 bases at J, with 13 bases between. CDR1 is SGHTA and CDR2 is FQGNSA in the germline V gene. CDR3 bases: TGTGCCAGCAGCTGGCAGATTTACGGCACTGAAGCTTTCTTT. It yields the protein CASSWQIYGTEAFF.

The rearrangement joins TRBV19 to TRBJ1-5; D may be TRBD1 (5 bases). V lost 4 bases to trimming and J lost 7 bases, with 23 bases between them. This CDR3 region has 17 residues. Germline CDR1 LNHDA, CDR2 SQIVND (reference sequence). CDR3 amino acids: CASSSNGRGSSRQPQHF. DNA for the CDR3: TGTGCCAGTAGTAGCAATGGACGGGGCTCGTCGAGGCAGCCCCAGCATTTT. The full variable domain, rest sourced from reference TRBV19 and TRBJ1-5, is DGGITQSPKYLFRKEGQNVTLSCEQNLNHDAMYWYRQDPGQGLRLIYYSQIVNDFQKGDIAEGYSVSREKKESFPLTVTSAQKNPTAFYLCASSSNGRGSSRQPQHFGDGTRLSIL.

This clone was seen a few times. J is TRBJ2-1 and V is TRBV6-5, with D tentatively TRBD1 (6 bases). Trimming stripped 10 bases from V and 8 bases from J, with 15 bases between. This CDR3 has 12 amino acids. Germline loops: CDR1 MNHEY, CDR2 SVGAGI. The CDR3 here is CATRGNSDEQFF. As DNA, the CDR3 is TGTGCCACAAGGGGGAATAGTGATGAGCAGTTCTTC.

This clone occurred a few times. The rearrangement links TRBV6-6 to TRBJ2-7; 9 positions match TRBD2. Germline CDR1 is MNHNY and CDR2 is SVGAGI (reference sequence). The CDR3 has 16 residues. V dropped 2 bases and J dropped 5; count of bases not matched to a gene: 10. CDR3 DNA sequence: TGTGCCAGCAGTTACCGGGGCGGGAGGGCCGGAGACGAGCAGTACTTC. It encodes CASSYRGGRAGDEQYF.

The chain links TRBV7-2 to TRBJ2-7, with a weak D call TRBD1 (6 bases). The CDR3 totals 17 residues. The germline V gene encodes CDR1 SGHTA and CDR2 FQGNSA. Trimming left V 3 bases short and J 0 bases short, with 18 bases between. The DNA for the CDR3 is TGTGCCAGCAGCTTCGGGACCGGGACACTCAGCTCCTACGAGCAGTACTTC. It codes for CASSFGTGTLSSYEQYF.

The genes are TRBV7-2 and TRBJ2-1, with unresolved D. Trimming shortened V by 2 bases and J by 10 bases, and 9 bases separated the two germline ends. The germline V gene encodes CDR1 SGHTA and CDR2 FQGNSA. The length of the CDR3 is 12 residues. The CDR3 DNA follows: TGTGCCAGCAGCTTAATACTATTCGAGCAGTTCTTC. Translating gives CASSLILFEQFF.

V gene TRBV5-5 combines with J gene TRBJ2-7; D call uncertain. With 2 bases removed from V and 2 bases from J, the gap between germline ends came to 11 bases. The V gene's germline CDR1 is SGHKS and CDR2 YYEKEE (reference sequence). The CDR3 is 14 residues long. CDR3 residues: CASSLGTATYEQYF. DNA for the CDR3: TGTGCCAGCAGCTTAGGCACAGCTACCTACGAGCAGTACTTC.

The chain links TRBV28 to TRBJ2-7, with TRBD2 matching 7 bases. Germline assignment: CDR1 MDHEN and CDR2 SYDVKM. The CDR3 has 14 residues. The trim removed 2 bases at V and 2 bases at J, leaving 3 bases unmatched. This chain's CDR3 is CASSLSGITYEQYF. CDR3 DNA: TGTGCCAGCAGTTTAAGCGGGATCACCTACGAGCAGTACTTC.

This clone has a handful of counts. This chain joins TRBV9 and TRBJ2-5; 7 bases match TRBD2. J was trimmed by 4 bases and V by 0 bases; bases with no gene match: 9. This CDR3 is built from 16 residues. CDR1 is SGDLS and CDR2 is YYNGEE in the germline V gene. The CDR3 nucleotides read TGTGCCAGCAGCGTAGCTCCAGCGGGGAAAGGAGAGACCCAGTACTTC. It is translated as CASSVAPAGKGETQYF.

The chain employs TRBV6-5 and TRBJ1-1; no definite D call. V was clipped by 2 bases and J by 5 bases, with 9 bases between them. This CDR3 spans 13 amino acids. Germline V gene sequence: CDR1 MNHEY, CDR2 SVGAGI. The CDR3 region is CASSYGHRTEAFF. In nucleotides, the CDR3 is TGTGCCAGCAGTTACGGCCACCGAACTGAAGCTTTCTTT.

The gene calls are TRBV30 and TRBJ2-2; tentatively, D is TRBD2 (6 bases). The CDR3 has 13 amino acids. Per germline, CDR1 GTSNPN and CDR2 SVGIG (reference sequence). CDR3 nucleotides: TGTGCGGGGGACTGGGCTGGCACCGGGGAGCTGTTTTTT. This codes for CAGDWAGTGELFF.

The chain employs TRBV5-1 and TRBJ1-4, with no clear D. CDR1 and CDR2 (germline): SGHRS, YFSETQ. V was clipped by 0 bases and J by 3 bases, with 12 bases between them. There are 16 residues in the CDR3. The CDR3 reads CASSLAPDTSNEKLFF. CDR3 DNA sequence: TGCGCCAGCAGCTTGGCTCCAGACACCTCTAATGAAAAACTGTTTTTT.

The V call is TRBV7-2, the J call TRBJ1-1; D unresolved. Trimming shortened V by 1 base and J by 6 bases, and 9 bases separated the two germline ends. The CDR3 consists of 13 residues. Germline CDR1 reads SGHTA; CDR2 reads FQGNSA. The CDR3 is CASSLGWGSEAFF. The CDR3 nucleotides read TGTGCCAGCAGCTTAGGATGGGGATCTGAAGCTTTCTTT.

V usage is TRBV5-1 and J usage is TRBJ2-1; D perhaps matches TRBD1 (5 bases). Germline CDR1 and CDR2: SGHRS and YFSETQ. Trimming left V 7 bases short and J 7 bases short, with 18 bases between. The length of the CDR3 is 14 residues. The CDR3 here is CASAVSGAVNEQFF. The CDR3 DNA reads as TGCGCCAGCGCCGTCAGTGGGGCTGTAAATGAGCAGTTCTTC.

The table lists this clone with a count of one. The chain is built from TRBV7-3 and TRBJ2-1, with 7 bases aligning to TRBD2. In germline, CDR1 is SGHTA, CDR2 FQGTGA. Trimming removed 6 bases from V and 4 bases from J; junction bases left unmatched: 12. This CDR3 has 16 amino acids. This CDR3 is CASSSSGAGPYNEQFF. CDR3 nucleotide sequence: TGTGCCAGCAGTTCGTCGGGAGCGGGGCCGTACAATGAGCAGTTCTTC. Full variable domain (remainder filled in from reference TRBV7-3 and TRBJ2-1): GAGVSQTPSNKVTEKGKYVELRCDPISGHTALYWYRQSLGQGPEFLIYFQGTGAADDSGLPNDRFFAVRPEGSVSTLKIQRTERGDSAVYLCASSSSGAGPYNEQFFGPGTRLTVL.

The chain links TRBV7-9 to TRBJ1-6; D might be TRBD1 (6 bases). The germline gives CDR1 SEHNR, CDR2 FQNEAQ (reference sequence). V was shortened by 6 bases and J by 7 bases, with 10 bases between the two germline ends. The CDR3 consists of 13 residues. The CDR3: CASRSTGNSPLHF. CDR3 sequence (DNA): TGTGCCAGCAGGTCCACAGGGAATTCACCCCTCCACTTT.

This clone showed up just a few times. The V and J genes are TRBV6-5 and TRBJ1-6; 7 nucleotides line up with TRBD1. V lost 5 bases to trimming and J lost 9 bases; unmatched junction nucleotides: 7. This CDR3 has 14 residues. Looked up from germline, CDR1 is MNHEY and CDR2 is SVGAGI. The DNA of the CDR3 is TGTGCCAGCAGTCAGAACAGGGGAAGTTCACCCCTCCACTTT. It encodes CASSQNRGSSPLHF.

The chain couples TRBV11-3 to TRBJ1-5; D call uncertain. Trimming removed 2 bases from V and 5 bases from J, with 7 bases in between. Germline CDR1 SGHNT, CDR2 YENEEA. This CDR3 contains 13 residues. CDR3 in DNA: TGTGCCAGCAGCTTATCGGCCCATCAGCCCCAGCATTTT. This gives the protein CASSLSAHQPQHF.

The chain carries TRBV27 and TRBJ2-1; 12 bases map to TRBD1. V dropped 0 bases and J dropped 8; count of bases not matched to a gene: 5. The CDR3 extends over 16 amino acids. Germline CDR1 reads MNHEY; CDR2 reads SMNVEV (reference sequence). DNA for the CDR3: TGTGCCAGCAGTTTATCGAAAGGGACAGGGGGCGATGAGCAGTTCTTC. It encodes CASSLSKGTGGDEQFF.

The V gene is TRBV6-1, the J gene TRBJ1-2; D is undetermined. From germline, CDR1 is MNHNS and CDR2 SASEGT. CDR3 size: 15 residues. The ends were cut back, 0 bases at V and 6 bases at J, with 14 bases in the middle. The CDR3 sequence: CASSEALGGLDGYTF. For the CDR3, the DNA is TGTGCCAGCAGTGAAGCGCTGGGCGGCCTAGATGGCTACACCTTC.

V is TRBV7-3 and J is TRBJ2-5; D is possibly TRBD2 (5 bases). Germline loops: CDR1 SGHTA, CDR2 FQGTGA. CDR3 length equals 13 residues. V lost 2 bases and J 7 bases, leaving 11 bases between the germline ends. For the CDR3, the DNA is TGTGCCAGCAGCTTAGGATTTCGGGGGACCCAGTACTTC. The encoded protein is CASSLGFRGTQYF.

The rearrangement uses TRBV11-2 and TRBJ2-7; 14 bases are shared with TRBD2. The CDR3 covers 15 residues. Germline CDR1 reads SGHAT; CDR2 reads FQNNGV. With V trimmed by 5 bases and J by 4 bases, 4 bases remained unmatched. The CDR3 DNA reads TGTGCCAGCAGCACGGGGACTAGCGGGAGTTACGAGCAGTACTTC. This codes for CASSTGTSGSYEQYF. Full variable domain (rest looked up from reference TRBV11-2 and TRBJ2-7): EAGVAQSPRYKIIEKRQSVAFWCNPISGHATLYWYQQILGQGPKLLIQFQNNGVVDDSQLPKDRFSAERLKGVDSTLKIQPAKLEDSAVYLCASSTGTSGSYEQYFGPGTRLTVT.

This sequence joins TRBV4-3 and TRBJ1-1; D unclear. The CDR3 loop spans 15 amino acids. CDR1 and CDR2 (germline): LGHNA, YSLEER. Trimming removed 3 bases at V and 4 bases at J, with 15 bases between. The CDR3 DNA reads as TGCGCCAGCAGCCAGAACGCTGGGAAAGGCACTGAAGCTTTCTTT. Translation: CASSQNAGKGTEAFF.

Judged by abundance, this clone is medium-sized. The J gene is TRBJ2-7, the V gene TRBV18; 7 bases align to TRBD1. The germline V gene encodes CDR1 KGHSH and CDR2 LQKENI. The CDR3 is made up of 14 amino acids. V was clipped by 3 bases and J by 3 bases; unmatched bases: 5. CDR3 in amino acids: CASSPTGNGYEQYF. The CDR3, as DNA: TGTGCCAGCTCACCGACAGGGAACGGCTACGAGCAGTACTTC.

This chain links TRBV11-1 with TRBJ2-1, with 8 bases aligning to TRBD2. This CDR3 is 17 amino acids long. The germline gives CDR1 SGHAT, CDR2 FQDESV (reference sequence). Germline trimming cut 1 base from V and 2 bases from J; bases unmatched to any gene: 7. CDR3 residues: CASSLGRDGRAYNEQFF. CDR3 coding DNA: TGTGCCAGCAGCTTAGGGCGGGACGGGAGGGCCTACAATGAGCAGTTCTTC.

This rearrangement joins TRBV5-1 to TRBJ1-6; D might be TRBD1 (5 bases). Germline CDR1 SGHRS, CDR2 YFSETQ. Trimming pared 3 bases from V and 4 bases from J, leaving 14 bases between. The CDR3 is made up of 16 amino acids. The CDR3, as DNA: TGCGCCAGCAGCTCCGGGACCGAAGGGTATAATTCACCCCTCCACTTT. Amino acids: CASSSGTEGYNSPLHF.

The chain joins TRBV5-6 to TRBJ1-1; a possible D gene is TRBD1 (5 bases). Trimming removed 2 bases at V and 4 bases at J, with 6 bases between. Germline CDR1 is SGHDT and CDR2 is YYEEEE. The CDR3 spans 12 residues. CDR3 sequence (DNA): TGTGCCAGCAGCTTAAGGGGCACTGAAGCTTTCTTT. It translates to CASSLRGTEAFF. Full variable domain (missing parts from reference TRBV5-6 and TRBJ1-1): DAGVTQSPTHLIKTRGQQVTLRCSPKSGHDTVSWYQQALGQGPQFIFQYYEEEERQRGNFPDRFSGHQFPNYSSELNVNALLLGDSALYLCASSLRGTEAFFGQGTRLTVV.